The rows below give T cell receptor beta chains drawn from one sample of a study of breast tumors, draining lymph nodes, adjacent tissues. A single record per CDR3 protein comes from TCRdb applying MiXCR to the multiplex PCR reads. Seen here are fewer than 80,000 distinct CDR3 sequences, about 40% observed once, and the top ten hold 8.4%. The sample comprised breast tumor tissue. Source of these receptors: a female donor with breast cancer. Some clones in this sample may be carry-over from other donors' samples. The CDR3 runs from the conserved cysteine through the conserved F or W. The D gene is left open where the match is weak. Where a row states a size, it is once, few, many or the class of an expanded clone; other rows omit it.

cdr3_length j_call v_call d_call clone_size cdr3_nt cdr3_aa
16 TRBJ1-1 TRBV2 TRBD1 few TGTGCCAGCAGGTTCAGGGGGGCGGCCATGAACACTGAAGCTTTCTTT CASRFRGAAMNTEAFF
15 TRBJ1-6 TRBV12-3/TRBV12-4 . once TGTGCCAGCAGCTTAGAGACTGGGGGGACGGGAGCCCTCCACTTT CASSLETGGTGALHF
16 TRBJ2-3 TRBV10-3 . . TGTGCCATCAGTGAGCCATCCCGAGAAGGGGGAGATACGCAGTATTTT CAISEPSREGGDTQYF
17 TRBJ2-5 TRBV24-1 . . TGTGCCACCAGTGTACTCCCCCTACGAGCGGGCCAAGCGACCCAGTACTTC CATSVLPLRAGQATQYF
15 TRBJ2-1 TRBV5-8 TRBD1 many TGTGCCAGCAGCTTGGCACAGGGGGCTTACAATGAGCAGTTCTTC CASSLAQGAYNEQFF
15 TRBJ1-2 TRBV6-6 TRBD1 many TGTGCCAGCAGTTACCGCAGGGGGCTCAACTATGGCTACACCTTC CASSYRRGLNYGYTF
12 TRBJ1-2 TRBV7-6 . . TGTGCCAGCAGCCCGGGGGGATCCCGGGCCACCTTC CASSPGGSRATF
15 TRBJ2-1 TRBV5-1 TRBD2 many TGCGCCAGCAGCTTGGTCAGCGGGGGAGGGAATGAGCAGTTCTTC CASSLVSGGGNEQFF
15 TRBJ1-2 TRBV7-8 TRBD1 many TGTGCCAGCAGCCCCGACAGGGGTGCGGACTATGGCTACCCCTTC CASSPDRGADYGYPF
18 TRBJ2-3 TRBV24-1 TRBD2 many TGTGCCACCAGTGATGGGGGCGGGCCTAGCGGGGCCTCAGATACGCAGTATTTT CATSDGGGPSGASDTQYF
19 TRBJ1-1 TRBV11-3 TRBD1 . TGTGCCAGCAGCTTAGATACCTATCGGGACAGGGAGGCGAACACTGAAGCTTTCTTT CASSLDTYRDREANTEAFF
15 TRBJ2-2 TRBV7-9 . . TGTGCCAGCAGCTTTGGGGGGCGAAACACCGGGGAGCTGTTTTTT CASSFGGRNTGELFF
13 TRBJ2-7 TRBV7-7 TRBD1 many TGTGCTAGCAGCGCGGACAGGGACTACGAGCAGTACTTC CASSADRDYEQYF
16 TRBJ2-2 TRBV2 TRBD2 . TGTGCCAGCAGTGCTAGCCTAGCGGGAGGGGCCGGGGAGCTGTTTTTT CASSASLAGGAGELFF
15 TRBJ2-7 TRBV2 TRBD1 many TGTGCCAGCACTAATCCCGGACAGGTTGGCGACGAGCAGTACTTC CASTNPGQVGDEQYF
12 TRBJ1-1 TRBV7-9 . . TGTGCCGGCGTAGTGCAGGGCACTGAAGCTTTCTTT CAGVVQGTEAFF
14 TRBJ2-5 TRBV6-5 TRBD1 many TGTGCCAGCAGTTACTCAACAGGGGGAGAGACCCAGTACTTC CASSYSTGGETQYF
17 TRBJ2-3 TRBV12-3/TRBV12-4 TRBD2 many TGTGCCAGCAGTTCGTCTGGGACTAGCGGGAGATCAGATACGCAGTATTTT CASSSSGTSGRSDTQYF
18 TRBJ1-2 TRBV13 . many TGTGCCAGCAGCTTAGCCTGGGGGGAAATGGTTCAGGGGTATGGCTACACCTTC CASSLAWGEMVQGYGYTF
14 TRBJ2-7 TRBV7-2 TRBD1 medium-sized TGTGCCAGCAGCTTCACAGGGGAATACTACGAGCAGTACTTC CASSFTGEYYEQYF
12 TRBJ2-7 TRBV7-9 TRBD1 . TGTGCCGGGGAGACAGGGGGCGACGAGCAGTACTTC CAGETGGDEQYF
17 TRBJ2-1 TRBV7-9 TRBD2 many TGTGCCAGCAGCTCGACTAGCGGGGGACCTAGGCTAGTTGAGCAGTTCTTC CASSSTSGGPRLVEQFF
15 TRBJ2-1 TRBV27 TRBD2 many TGTGCCAGCAGTTTGTGGACTAGCGGGAGACTTGAGCAGTTCTTC CASSLWTSGRLEQFF
13 TRBJ1-2 TRBV15 . medium-sized TGTGCCACCAGCAGAGATGGGGCCTATGGCTACACCTTC CATSRDGAYGYTF
14 TRBJ2-7 TRBV5-4 . . TGTGCCAGCAGCTGGGGGACGACCTCCTACGAGCGGTACTTC CASSWGTTSYERYF
18 TRBJ2-7 TRBV15 TRBD2 many TGTGCCACCAGCACAACACATATACGACGGGAGGGAACCTACGAGCAGTACTTC CATSTTHIRREGTYEQYF
15 TRBJ1-5 TRBV6-1 TRBD1 many TGTGCCAGCAGTCCGGAGGGGGCGAGGCGGCAGCCCCAGCATTTT CASSPEGARRQPQHF
15 TRBJ2-7 TRBV5-1 TRBD1 . TGCGCCAGCAGCTCAGCCGGGACAGGGATGAGCGAGCAGTACTTC CASSSAGTGMSEQYF